This TCR beta chain was identified during a study of Graves' ophthalmopathy and Graves' hyperthyroidism (dated by TCRdb to between 2018 and 2020). For the study in its entirety: Peripheral blood samples were taken at the time of initial diagnosis, before any treatment was given. The 100 discovery patients were divided at random into training and test sets in a 7:3 ratio. An independent validation cohort comprised 18 hyperthyroidism patients and around 16 patients who later progressed from hyperthyroidism to ophthalmopathy. In total, 135 blood samples were TCR-sequenced: approximately 42 ophthalmopathy, some 72 hyperthyroidism and around 17 hyperthyroidism-to-ophthalmopathy patients. To explore V-J signatures that separate ophthalmopathy from hyperthyroidism, a discovery set of about 96 patients was enrolled, consisting of 40 to 45 with ophthalmopathy and some 59 with stable hyperthyroidism. The study used signatures of the TCR beta repertoire to tell Graves' ophthalmopathy apart from Graves' hyperthyroidism and to predict which patients would progress to ophthalmopathy. In more than five hyperthyroidism patients, the T-cell repertoires found in thyroid tissue were compared with those found in blood. Once sampling was done, hyperthyroidism patients were given methimazole at a starting dose of 30 mg daily, while ophthalmopathy patients were given high-dose intravenous methylprednisolone. On the study overall, not on this receptor specifically: In validation, the model predicted ophthalmopathy progression with 70.59% sensitivity and about 77% specificity; approximately 12 predicted patients were CT-confirmed with GO in a median of roughly 6.8 months. Most expanded thyroid clonotypes with a frequency above 0.001 also appeared in blood, which suggests that blood repertoires may reflect the immune response in the thyroid. In cross-validation, the 13-signature model distinguished ophthalmopathy from stable hyperthyroidism with about 88% sensitivity and around 81% specificity, and in the test set the corresponding values were approximately 79% and 70%. Sample size was not statistically predetermined, and group allocation was not concealed from the investigators.

In its sample, this clonotype was seen many times. Its antigen is unknown. No base-level quality is on record; no much larger clone is a single base apart. Trimming removed 3 bases from V and 0 bases from J, leaving 12 bases between the germline ends. Taken from cysteine to phenylalanine, the CDR3 has 15 residues. Only the CDR3 DNA stays, 45 bases, in frame from base 1. CDR1 DFQATT and CDR2 SNEGSKA were looked up in the germline V gene (reference sequence). Stable hyperthyroidism was defined as no progression to ophthalmopathy within 18 months of follow-up. Patients with hyperthyroidism were aged 18 to 65 years, had been newly diagnosed, and had a disease duration of less than 2 months. Patients with other autoimmune diseases, uncontrolled infections, pregnancy or lactation were excluded from the study. Diagnosis was based on clinical symptoms, serum thyroxine, TRAb, thyroid ultrasound and orbital computed tomography. Ficoll-Paque density gradient centrifugation was used to isolate PBMCs from about 9.4 ml of fresh peripheral blood. Total RNA was extracted using Trizol reagent, and RNA quality was checked on an Agilent 2100 Bioanalyzer.

For repertoire sequencing, the TCR beta CDR3 regions were amplified from RNA transcripts. HTBI primers and the Qiagen OneStep RT-PCR kit were used in a first-round RT-PCR, which was followed by a second-round multiplex PCR, size selection and purification. Libraries were sequenced paired-end with 100 bp reads on an Illumina HiSeq2000. As for how the authors treated the data: SOAPnuke was used to process the reads, removing any read that contained adapters or uncalled bases, had a mean Phred below 15, or lacked an exact match to the constant primer or identifier. COPE v1.2.5 was used to merge high-quality paired reads. Each unique nucleotide sequence was treated as a clonotype, and MiTCR v1.1 was used to align the clonotypes to the IMGT TRB V, D and J references. The analysis was limited to V-J combinations with a frequency above 0.0001, which together covered 99.2% of repertoires. For each V-J combination, a TCR clonal expansion and chaos score was defined as F50 clonal expansion divided by the chaos observed in the TCRdist matrix. Welch's t-statistics and random forest were used to reduce the features to approximately 13 V-J combinations, which were then used as input to a naive Bayes classifier. Thyroid-blood repertoire similarity was quantified with the Morisita-Horn index. The raw public reads went through TCRdb reprocessing: fastp at Q25, MiXCR clone calling, in-frame beta chains kept. Identical CDR3 proteins give one entry, which carries the most common genes and DNA. The V and J calls here are based on TCRdb, not the publication. Recorded for this sample are hundreds of thousands of distinct CDR3 sequences; 22% of them occurred a single time. The ten most abundant clones make up about 6.6% of the sample.

Recombination connected TRBV20-1 to TRBJ1-5; possibly the D gene is TRBD1, per 5 matching bases. The receptor was isolated from a woman aged 18-29 years with stable Graves' hyperthyroidism. Some clones in this sample may be carry-over from other donors' samples. Donor details come from another sample of the same person, matched by shared clones. The material sequenced was peripheral blood. This receptor has the CDR3 CSASRRGDSNQPQHF. The nucleotide sequence reads as follows: TGCAGTGCTAGTCGGCGGGGGGATAGCAATCAGCCCCAGCATTTT.